The 25 T cell receptor beta chains below all came from one sample that was sequenced in a study of CD8 T cells in ankylosing spondylitis. General study results and limits: Among TCR beta sequences, a motif of eight highly homologous variants appeared characteristic of ankylosing spondylitis blood.

These receptors lack a known antigen. In TCRdb, the 5' RACE reads were re-called with MiXCR into one record per CDR3 protein. The sample comprises about 540,000 distinct CDR3 sequences, approximately 11% of which are singletons, and over 6.5% rests with the top ten. The sequencing input was blood, either unsorted or a sorted T cell fraction (not recorded which). The receptor set was obtained from a male donor with ankylosing spondylitis.

In its sample, this clonotype was seen a few times. The chain joins TRBV20-1 to TRBJ2-3; perhaps TRBD1 as D (6 bases). The germline CDR1 and CDR2 sequences are DFQATT and SNEGSKA (reference sequence). This CDR3 spans 13 amino acids. The V end lost 3 bases, the J end lost 1 base, and 8 bases lay between the germline ends. The CDR3 sequence is CSASWTGTDTQYF. The CDR3 DNA follows: TGCAGTGCTAGCTGGACAGGCACAGATACGCAGTATTTT.

In this sample, this clonotype turned up a few times. The rearrangement links TRBV20-1 to TRBJ1-5, with 7 bases matching TRBD1. Trimming cost V 3 bases and J 0 bases; bases outside gene matches: 8. The CDR3 spans 16 residues. Germline V lookup: CDR1 DFQATT, CDR2 SNEGSKA (reference sequence). The DNA of the CDR3 is TGCAGTGCTAGGCCCGGGACAGAACCTAGCAATCAGCCCCAGCATTTT. This gives the protein CSARPGTEPSNQPQHF.

The chain carries TRBV20-1 and TRBJ2-3, with a tentative D call TRBD2 (6 bases). Trimming took off 5 bases at V and 0 bases at J, with 21 bases between the two ends. There are 17 residues in the CDR3. CDR1 is DFQATT, CDR2 SNEGSKA, per germline (reference sequence). CDR3 sequence reads: CSAPYLRSGPSTDTQYF. The CDR3 region has the DNA TGCAGTGCTCCATATTTACGAAGCGGGCCCAGCACAGATACGCAGTATTTT.

V and J are TRBV29-1 and TRBJ2-5; possibly TRBD2 for D (7 bases). With 4 bases removed from V and 5 bases from J, the gap between germline ends came to 11 bases. Germline assignment: CDR1 SQVTM and CDR2 ANQGSEA. The CDR3 has 12 residues. CDR3 residues: CSVGEGVETQYF. In DNA, the CDR3 is TGCAGCGTTGGGGAGGGGGTGGAGACCCAGTACTTC.

The chain joins TRBV7-9 to TRBJ1-2; no definite D call. The V end lost 1 base, the J end lost 8 bases, and 8 bases lay between the germline ends. The CDR3 extends over 12 amino acids. Per the germline V gene, CDR1 is SEHNR and CDR2 is FQNEAQ (reference sequence). The CDR3 region is CASSLGASGYTF. The CDR3 nucleotides read TGTGCCAGCAGCTTAGGGGCCTCAGGCTACACCTTC.

The chain uses TRBV6-5 and TRBJ2-5; D is unclear. Germline V gives CDR1 MNHEY, CDR2 SVGAGI. Trimming took off 0 bases at V and 2 bases at J, with 7 bases between the two ends. The CDR3 runs 14 residues. The CDR3 here is CASSYSGLQETQYF. The CDR3 DNA reads TGTGCCAGCAGTTACTCTGGCTTGCAAGAGACCCAGTACTTC.

This clonotype showed up many times. V usage is TRBV15 and J usage is TRBJ2-1; TRBD2 agrees at 10 bases. V gave up 0 bases and J gave up 2 bases; unmatched junction bases: 16. The germline CDR1 and CDR2 sequences are LNHNV and YYDKDF (reference sequence). The length of the CDR3 is 21 residues. Written as DNA, the CDR3 is TGTGCCACCAGCAGAGATCCTCTTGAAGAATGGACTAGCGGCACCTACAATGAGCAGTTCTTC. Translated: CATSRDPLEEWTSGTYNEQFF.

This clonotype was picked up a small number of times. The chain has TRBV11-3 and TRBJ1-1; D gene ambiguous. The CDR3 runs to 13 residues. Germline CDR1 reads SGHNT; CDR2 reads YENEEA. V shed 0 bases and J shed 6 bases, with 8 bases lying between them. The CDR3 region has the DNA TGTGCCAGCAGCTTAGACCCCCGCGCTGAAGCTTTCTTT. Protein sequence: CASSLDPRAEAFF.

In its sample, this clonotype was seen a few times. The V call is TRBV19, the J call TRBJ1-5, with D uncertain. Trimming left V 7 bases short and J 2 bases short, with 9 bases between. CDR1 and CDR2 from the germline V gene are LNHDA and SQIVND (reference sequence). There are 13 residues in the CDR3. The CDR3 loop is CASMAEGNQPQHF. CDR3 DNA sequence: TGTGCCAGTATGGCAGAGGGCAATCAGCCCCAGCATTTT.

In its sample, this clonotype was seen a few times. The V and J genes are TRBV5-4 and TRBJ2-3; D remains ambiguous. This CDR3 spans 15 amino acids. Trimming took off 0 bases at V and 1 base at J, with 9 bases between the two ends. Germline CDR1 SGHNT, CDR2 YYREEE (reference sequence). CDR3 loop: CASSLGVVGTDTQYF. The DNA of the CDR3 is TGTGCCAGCAGCTTGGGGGTTGTGGGCACAGATACGCAGTATTTT.

Only a few counts were recorded for this clonotype. This chain's CDR3 is CSAGSSQNIQYF. The CDR3 DNA is TGCAGTGCTGGGAGTAGCCAAAACATTCAGTACTTC. The chain employs TRBV20-1 and TRBJ2-4, with D maybe TRBD2 (5 bases). CDR3 length: 12 residues. Germline values: CDR1 DFQATT, CDR2 SNEGSKA (reference sequence). V dropped 5 bases and J dropped 5 bases, with 10 bases sitting between them.

The chain carries TRBV3-1 and TRBJ2-3; no firm D call. V shed 1 base and J shed 5 bases, with 4 bases lying between them. The germline V gene has CDR1 LGHDT and CDR2 YNNKEL (reference sequence). CDR3 size: 12 residues. The chain's CDR3 is CASSQGRDTQYF. The CDR3 nucleotides read TGTGCCAGCAGCCAAGGTAGAGATACGCAGTATTTT.

The chain uses TRBV4-1 and TRBJ1-4; 7 bases match TRBD1. This CDR3 contains 15 residues. With 2 bases clipped from V and 6 bases from J, the junction kept 6 bases outside the gene matches. CDR1 is MGHRA and CDR2 is YSYEKL in the germline V gene. The DNA for the CDR3 is TGCGCCAGCAGCCAACTCGGGACAGTTTATGAAAAACTGTTTTTT. Its protein is CASSQLGTVYEKLFF.

The V call is TRBV7-9, the J call TRBJ2-5; the D gene could be TRBD1 or TRBD2 (5 bases each). The germline V gene encodes CDR1 SEHNR and CDR2 FQNEAQ (reference sequence). V dropped 6 bases and J dropped 2 bases, with 16 bases sitting between them. The CDR3 consists of 15 residues. The CDR3 region is CASSPGRQRQETQYF. CDR3 coding DNA: TGTGCCAGCAGTCCGGGACGGCAGCGTCAAGAGACCCAGTACTTC.

This chain links TRBV12-3 or TRBV12-4 with TRBJ2-3; 12 nucleotides agree with TRBD2. J gave up 5 bases and V 6 bases, and 6 bases lay outside the gene matches. The CDR3 sequence is 15 residues long. CDR3 DNA: TGTGCCAGCAGACGACTAGCGGGAGTTCAAGATACGCAGTATTTT. Translation: CASRRLAGVQDTQYF.

This clonotype turned up a few times. The chain uses TRBV10-2 and TRBJ1-5, with 8 bases matching TRBD1. Germline loops: CDR1 WSHSY, CDR2 SAAADI. J was trimmed by 5 bases and V by 2 bases; bases with no gene match: 8. This CDR3 comprises 16 residues. CDR3 coding DNA: TGCGCCAGCAGTGAGGTGGGGCAGGGGGCTCATCAGCCCCAGCATTTT. It specifies CASSEVGQGAHQPQHF.

The chain combines TRBV7-9 with TRBJ1-3; unclear D gene. The CDR3 length is 16 residues. Germline assignment: CDR1 SEHNR and CDR2 FQNEAQ (reference sequence). Trimming took 3 bases from V and 2 from J, leaving 14 bases between them. CDR3 protein: CASSFPIEDPGNTIYF. The CDR3 DNA follows: TGTGCCAGCAGCTTCCCCATCGAGGATCCTGGAAACACCATATATTTT.

This clonotype has more than one count but fewer than ten. This chain joins TRBV4-2 and TRBJ2-1, with 13 bases that match TRBD2. The CDR3 has 15 residues. Germline CDR1 is LGHNA and CDR2 is YNFKEQ. V was pared by 2 bases and J by 8 bases, with 3 bases of the junction left unmatched. CDR3 sequence: CASSQWTSGSYEQFF. For the CDR3, the DNA is TGTGCCAGCAGCCAATGGACTAGCGGGAGTTATGAGCAGTTCTTC.

V gene TRBV6-2 or TRBV6-3 combines with J gene TRBJ2-7, with TRBD1 identical over 11 bases. The germline V gene encodes CDR1 MNHEY and CDR2 SVGEGT. V shed 8 bases, J shed 4 bases, and the junction held 22 bases outside the gene matches. CDR3 length equals 19 residues. CDR3 bases: TGTGCCAGCCATTCCACCGGGACAGGGGGACCGGGTCGCAGGTACGAGCAGTACTTC. Its protein product is CASHSTGTGGPGRRYEQYF.

The chain uses TRBV6-1 and TRBJ2-2; 7 bases map to TRBD2. V lost 5 bases and J lost 5; bases outside the gene matches: 11. Germline V gene data show CDR1 as MNHNS and CDR2 as SASEGT. The CDR3 loop spans 16 amino acids. CDR3 region: CASSTLGRAATGELFF. CDR3 nucleotides: TGTGCCAGCAGTACACTTGGGAGGGCCGCAACCGGGGAGCTGTTTTTT.

The chain combines TRBV5-1 with TRBJ2-5, with 7 bases lining up with TRBD1. The V gene end was trimmed by 4 bases and the J gene end by 4 bases; junction bases not matched to a gene: 7. This CDR3 is built from 14 residues. Germline V gene data show CDR1 as SGHRS and CDR2 as YFSETQ. The CDR3 sequence: CASSPQGIAETQYF. In nucleotides, the CDR3 is TGCGCCAGCAGCCCACAGGGGATCGCAGAGACCCAGTACTTC.

The J gene is TRBJ1-5, the V gene TRBV20-1; 7 bases match TRBD1. Germline CDR1 and CDR2: DFQATT and SNEGSKA (reference sequence). V lost 0 bases, J lost 4 bases, and 9 bases stayed unmatched. The CDR3 sequence is 16 residues long. The CDR3 DNA reads TGCAGTGCTAGAGACCCCCCGCAGGGGGAGAATCAGCCCCAGCATTTT. Its protein is CSARDPPQGENQPQHF.

The V gene is TRBV19, the J gene TRBJ2-5; D is possibly TRBD2 (5 bases). Trimming pared 2 bases from V and 0 bases from J, leaving 13 bases between. This CDR3 spans 16 amino acids. The germline V gene encodes CDR1 LNHDA and CDR2 SQIVND (reference sequence). CDR3 coding DNA: TGTGCCAGTAGTATATCCCCGCCGGGGTACCAAGAGACCCAGTACTTC. Protein: CASSISPPGYQETQYF.

This clonotype has at least ten counts. The chain carries TRBV5-6 and TRBJ1-5, with a possible D match to TRBD1 (6 bases). This CDR3 comprises 14 residues. Trimming took off 2 bases at V and 5 bases at J, with 11 bases between the two ends. Germline assignment: CDR1 SGHDT and CDR2 YYEEEE. CDR3: CASSFVGADQPQHF. Written as DNA, the CDR3 is TGTGCCAGCAGCTTTGTGGGGGCAGATCAGCCCCAGCATTTT.

This clonotype has just a few counts. The J gene is TRBJ2-5, the V gene TRBV5-1, with D perhaps matching TRBD1 (6 bases). Between the trimmed V and J ends, which lost 1 base and 3 bases, there was a span of 7 bases. This CDR3 has 13 amino acids. CDR1 SGHRS and CDR2 YFSETQ come from the germline V gene. The CDR3, as DNA: TGCGCCAGCAGCTTGTACAGGGAAGAGACCCAGTACTTC. Translation gives CASSLYREETQYF.